A single sample gave rise to the 18 T cell receptor beta chains below, sequenced in a study of spatial heterogeneity in lung cancer. TCRdb recomputed calls from the 5' RACE reads with MiXCR, one row per CDR3 protein. Among approximately 9,000 distinct CDR3 sequences listed, about 4.5% were seen once. Time point noted: sample taken at primary tumor resection. The input material, whole RNA from tumor, nontumor lung or frozen PBMC, was sequenced unsorted. The sequencing used PBMCs, collected at surgery. These receptors all come from a male donor with early-stage non-small cell lung cancer.

There are many counts of this clonotype. With the library built for alpha chains, this beta chain is off target and its frequency is not meaningful. V is TRBV11-2 and J is TRBJ2-4, with D possibly being TRBD2 (5 bases). CDR1 and CDR2 from the germline V gene are SGHAT and FQNNGV. The CDR3 sequence is 14 residues long. V was pared by 6 bases and J by 3 bases, with 12 bases between. This CDR3 reads CASRPSGNKNIQYF. In DNA, the CDR3 is TGTGCCAGCAGACCGTCGGGGAACAAAAACATTCAGTACTTC. The full variable domain, completed using reference TRBV11-2 and TRBJ2-4, is EAGVAQSPRYKIIEKRQSVAFWCNPISGHATLYWYQQILGQGPKLLIQFQNNGVVDDSQLPKDRFSAERLKGVDSTLKIQPAKLEDSAVYLCASRPSGNKNIQYFGAGTRLSVL.

By share, this clonotype ranks as medium-sized. This beta chain is off target for a library built for alpha chains, so its abundance means little. The rearrangement links TRBV4-2 to TRBJ1-2; 9 bases are shared with TRBD1. The germline gives CDR1 LGHNA, CDR2 YNFKEQ. V gave up 0 bases and J gave up 4 bases; unmatched junction bases: 9. CDR3 size: 17 residues. The CDR3, as DNA: TGTGCCAGCAGCCAAGAAAATGGACAGGGGCGAATCTATGGCTACACCTTC. This translates into CASSQENGQGRIYGYTF.

With respect to this clonotype: This beta chain turned up in a library designed for alpha chains; as an off-target read, its abundance says little. The chain has TRBV7-6 and TRBJ2-5; D is uncertain. CDR3 length: 14 residues. V was shortened by 4 bases and J by 5 bases, with 14 bases between the two germline ends. The germline CDR1 and CDR2 sequences are SGHVS and FNYEAQ. CDR3 residues: CASSSPYEAETQYF. CDR3 in DNA: TGTGCCAGCAGCTCCCCGTACGAGGCGGAGACCCAGTACTTC.

There are a few counts of this clonotype. Because the library targeted alpha chains, this beta chain is an off-target read whose size means little. This chain links TRBV13 with TRBJ2-7; the D is unclear. Germline CDR1 PRHDT, CDR2 FYEKMQ (reference sequence). V was pared by 5 bases and J by 6 bases, with 14 bases between. The CDR3 is made up of 13 amino acids. The CDR3 DNA is TGTGCCAGCAGCGTCGGTGAAGGTCTCGAGCAGTACTTC. Its translation: CASSVGEGLEQYF.

This clonotype was picked up many times. A library prepared for alpha chains yielded this beta chain as an off-target read; its size is of little meaning. V usage is TRBV10-2 and J usage is TRBJ1-2, with TRBD1 matching 8 bases. There are 14 residues in the CDR3. The germline V gene has CDR1 WSHSY and CDR2 SAAADI. V lost 5 bases and J lost 2; bases outside the gene matches: 4. The CDR3 nucleotides read TGCGCCAGCAGTCGGGACAGGACAAACTATGGCTACACCTTC. Its protein product is CASSRDRTNYGYTF.

This clonotype was observed many times. Little can be read into the size of this beta chain, an off-target read in a library designed for alpha chains. Here the CDR3 reads CSATGLEGMNTEAFF. DNA for the CDR3: TGCAGTGCTACCGGACTGGAGGGGATGAACACTGAAGCTTTCTTT. This chain connects TRBV20-1 to TRBJ1-1; D is perhaps TRBD1 (5 bases). Trimming pared 4 bases from V and 0 bases from J, leaving 15 bases between. There are 15 residues in the CDR3. The germline CDR1 and CDR2 sequences are DFQATT and SNEGSKA (reference sequence).

This clonotype qualifies as medium-sized. The library was built for alpha chains, so this beta chain is an off-target read and its size means little. The gene calls are TRBV9 and TRBJ2-3, with TRBD2 matching over 8 bases. The germline gives CDR1 SGDLS, CDR2 YYNGEE. The length of the CDR3 is 14 residues. J gave up 4 bases and V 4 bases, and 5 bases lay outside the gene matches. The CDR3 is CASSMGTRSDTQYF. DNA of the CDR3: TGTGCCAGCAGCATGGGGACTAGATCAGATACGCAGTATTTT.

This clonotype is medium-sized by share. This beta chain is an off-target read within a library intended for alpha chains, so its frequency means little. V gene TRBV12-3 or TRBV12-4 combines with J gene TRBJ1-1; D gene unclear. The CDR3 covers 13 residues. V lost 7 bases, J lost 0 bases, and 9 bases lay in between. The CDR3 sequence: CASTQVVNTEAFF. The CDR3 bases are TGTGCCAGCACCCAAGTAGTGAACACTGAAGCTTTCTTT.

Worth noting for this clonotype: This beta chain is off target for a library built for alpha chains, so its abundance means little. The chain is built from TRBV5-5 and TRBJ1-6, with D unclear. The CDR3 covers 17 residues. Per germline, CDR1 SGHKS and CDR2 YYEKEE (reference sequence). The V end lost 0 bases, the J end lost 8 bases, and 18 bases lay between the germline ends. CDR3 region: CASSLEAPSTLHSPLHF. The CDR3 bases are TGTGCCAGCAGCTTGGAGGCGCCTTCTACCCTCCATTCACCCCTCCACTTT.

By share, this clonotype ranks as medium-sized. This beta chain represents an off-target read in a library built for alpha chains; its size is of limited meaning. CDR3 bases: TGTGCCAGCAGTTTACCGCCCGGGAACAAAAACATTCAGTACTTC. Translating it yields CASSLPPGNKNIQYF. V is TRBV6-2 or TRBV6-3 and J is TRBJ2-4; a weak D match, TRBD2 (5 bases). This CDR3 is built from 15 residues. The V end lost 4 bases, the J end lost 3 bases, and 13 bases lay between the germline ends. Germline V CDR1 and CDR2: MNHEY, SVGEGT.

In its sample, this clonotype was seen many times. This beta chain came through as a stray read in a library set up for alpha chains, and its size says little. The chain has TRBV29-1 and TRBJ1-4; 10 nucleotides match TRBD1. CDR1 SQVTM and CDR2 ANQGSEA come from the germline V gene. Trimming cost V 5 bases and J 10 bases; bases outside gene matches: 7. The CDR3 spans 13 residues. CDR3 in DNA: TGCAGCGTTTCGGGACAGGGGTATGGAAAACTGTTTTTT. Its protein is CSVSGQGYGKLFF.

This clonotype was counted ten times or more. This beta chain is a stray read from a library made for alpha chains; its abundance is not meaningful. The gene calls are TRBV5-8 and TRBJ2-3; TRBD1 matches 7 bases. The junction had 3 bases not matched to a gene; V was cut back by 2 bases and J by 0 bases. This CDR3 spans 15 amino acids. Germline CDR1 is SGHTS and CDR2 is YDEGEE. The CDR3 loop reads CASSLPGQSTDTQYF. CDR3 coding DNA: TGTGCCAGCAGCTTACCGGGACAGAGCACAGATACGCAGTATTTT.

This clonotype turned up a few times. This beta chain is off target for a library built for alpha chains, so its abundance means little. The chain employs TRBV12-3 or TRBV12-4 and TRBJ2-1; either TRBD1 or TRBD2 may fit D (7 bases each). The germline V and J ends were trimmed by 6 bases and 0 bases, with 15 bases remaining between them. The CDR3 has 16 residues. The CDR3 DNA reads TGTGCCAGCAGGGGGGGGGACAGTTACTCCTACAATGAGCAGTTCTTC. This encodes CASRGGDSYSYNEQFF.

Comment on this clonotype: This beta chain came through as a stray read in a library set up for alpha chains, and its size says little. The V call is TRBV7-2, the J call TRBJ2-2; D unresolved. V was clipped by 7 bases and J by 2 bases, with 17 bases between them. Germline V gives CDR1 SGHTA, CDR2 FQGNSA. The CDR3 is made up of 16 amino acids. The CDR3 loop reads CASTTKRVFNTGELFF. The CDR3 DNA reads as TGTGCCAGCACCACAAAACGGGTATTCAACACCGGGGAGCTGTTTTTT.

This clonotype has more than one count but fewer than ten. Because the library targeted alpha chains, this beta chain is an off-target read whose size means little. J is TRBJ1-6 and V is TRBV7-4; 8 bases align to TRBD1. Per the germline V gene, CDR1 is SGHVT and CDR2 is SQSDAQ. The CDR3 is 20 residues long. V was clipped by 1 base and J by 7 bases; unmatched bases: 18. In DNA form, the CDR3 reads TGTGCCAGCAGCTTAGGTCTTCGTGGACAGGGCCTCCTGAGCAATTCACCCCTCCACTTT. This gives the protein CASSLGLRGQGLLSNSPLHF. The full variable domain, in which reference TRBV7-4 and TRBJ1-6 provide the parts outside the CDR3, is GAGVSQSPRYKVAKRGRDVALRCDSISGHVTLYWYRQTLGQGSEVLTYSQSDAQRDKSGRPSGRFSAERPERSVSTLKIQRTEQGDSAVYLCASSLGLRGQGLLSNSPLHFGNGTRLTVT.

This clonotype has at least ten counts. With the library built for alpha chains, this beta chain is off target and its frequency is not meaningful. The chain carries TRBV12-3 or TRBV12-4 and TRBJ1-1; D not certain. With 2 bases removed from V and 0 bases from J, the gap between germline ends came to 4 bases. This CDR3 is built from 13 residues. CDR3 DNA: TGTGCCAGCAGTTTAACGCTGAACACTGAAGCTTTCTTT. It yields the protein CASSLTLNTEAFF.

The table lists this clonotype with many counts. This beta chain is an off-target read within a library intended for alpha chains, so its frequency means little. This chain connects TRBV7-9 to TRBJ1-6; no definite D call. This CDR3 is 15 amino acids long. Germline V gives CDR1 SEHNR, CDR2 FQNEAQ (reference sequence). With 4 bases removed from V and 5 bases from J, the gap between germline ends came to 12 bases. CDR3 loop: CASSYREGDNSPLHF. The DNA for the CDR3 is TGTGCCAGCAGCTATAGGGAGGGAGATAATTCACCCCTCCACTTT.

By proportion, this clonotype is medium-sized. Since it is a stray read in a library aimed at alpha chains, this beta chain has a size that is not meaningful. CDR3 DNA sequence: TGCGCCAGCAAGGGCGAGTATGAGCAGTTCTTC. As protein: CASKGEYEQFF. The chain combines TRBV5-1 with TRBJ2-1, with no clear D. CDR1 and CDR2 from the germline V gene are SGHRS and YFSETQ. This CDR3 contains 11 residues. Trimming pared 6 bases from V and 8 bases from J, leaving 9 bases between.